The 29 T cell receptor beta chains below come from one sample, sequenced in a study of shared clonotypes between healthy human individuals. The assay was immunoSEQ multiplex PCR, and TCRdb's table has in-frame clones only and misses some. Among 490,000 or so clones listed, around 80% were seen once. Sequencing was carried out using PBMCs. The receptors stem from a middle-aged woman in good health. Some clones in this sample may be carry-over from other donors' samples.

The V and J genes are TRBV7-8 and TRBJ2-2; 9 bases map to TRBD2. From germline, CDR1 is SGHVS and CDR2 FQNEAQ. The junction had 7 bases not matched to a gene; V was cut back by 5 bases and J by 6 bases. CDR3 length equals 15 residues. CDR3 protein: CASSPLAGASGELFF. The DNA for the CDR3 is TGTGCCAGCAGCCCATTAGCGGGAGCATCCGGGGAGCTGTTTTTT.

Concerning this clone: A far larger clone is one nucleotide away, so this likely arose from a read error. Other DNA sequences in this sample translate to the same CDR3. This chain joins TRBV5-1 and TRBJ1-1; TRBD1 is a possible D gene (5 bases). Per the germline V gene, CDR1 is SGHRS and CDR2 is YFSETQ. The CDR3 sequence is 13 residues long. The CDR3 spells CASSADTYTEAFF. CDR3 DNA sequence: TGTGCCAGCAGCGCGGACACGTACACTGAAGCTTTCTTT.

The genes are TRBV30 and TRBJ1-4; D is perhaps TRBD1 (5 bases). The CDR3 is made up of 15 amino acids. Trimming left V 3 bases short and J 8 bases short, with 19 bases between. Germline V gives CDR1 GTSNPN, CDR2 SVGIG (reference sequence). The CDR3 loop is CAWSPRGSRQEKLFF. DNA for the CDR3: TGTGCCTGGAGCCCGCGGGGGTCGCGTCAAGAAAAACTGTTTTTT.

Concerning this clone: One end of the junction is discordant with germline, which a read error may explain. Additional DNA sequences in this sample encode the identical CDR3. V and J are TRBV7-9 and TRBJ1-4, with 8 bases aligning to TRBD1. CDR1 and CDR2 (germline): SEHNR, FQNEAQ (reference sequence). This CDR3 spans 14 amino acids. The CDR3 DNA follows: TGTGCCAGCACCGGACAGGGAGTAGATGAAATACTGTTTTTT. Its translation is CASTGQGVDEILFF.

This rearrangement joins TRBV12-1 to TRBJ2-5; TRBD2 is the table's D call, not checked against the DNA. Matching the DNA end better, TRBJ2-7 makes the J call doubtful. TRBV12-1 is classified as a pseudogene. The CDR3 totals 17 residues. This chain's CDR3 is CASSLAGDSGNSYEQYF. The CDR3 nucleotides read TGTGCCAGCAGCCTGGCTGGAGATAGCGGTAACTCCTACGAGCAGTACTTC.

This chain connects TRBV30 to TRBJ2-5; D unresolved. CDR3 length: 13 amino acids. Germline values: CDR1 GTSNPN, CDR2 SVGIG (reference sequence). V was clipped by 1 base and J by 1 base, with 7 bases between them. CDR3 DNA: TGTGCCTGGAGTGCAGAGCTCCAAGAGACCCAGTACTTC. It codes for CAWSAELQETQYF.

The chain is built from TRBV7-9 and TRBJ1-1; D unclear. CDR1 and CDR2 from the germline V gene are SEHNR and FQNEAQ (reference sequence). V dropped 2 bases and J dropped 1 base, with 5 bases sitting between them. The CDR3 is 13 residues long. CDR3 sequence: CASSLSRNTEAFF. The CDR3 coding sequence is TGTGCCAGCAGCTTATCCAGGAACACTGAAGCTTTCTTT.

The chain employs TRBV7-8 and TRBJ1-5; no clear D gene. Trimming took 4 bases from V and 4 from J, leaving 11 bases between them. Germline V lookup: CDR1 SGHVS, CDR2 FQNEAQ. CDR3 length: 14 amino acids. CDR3 sequence (DNA): TGTGCCAGCAGCTCAATGGACGGGAATCAGCCCCAGCATTTT. Its protein product is CASSSMDGNQPQHF.

This clone turned up a few times. The rearrangement uses TRBV28 and TRBJ1-5; 7 bases fit TRBD1. The CDR3 totals 16 residues. J lost 5 bases, V lost 3 bases, and 10 bases had no gene match. The germline gives CDR1 MDHEN, CDR2 SYDVKM. The chain's CDR3 is CASSFNRGRGYQPQHF. The CDR3 coding sequence is TGTGCCAGCAGTTTCAACAGGGGACGGGGGTATCAGCCCCAGCATTTT.

This clone was counted between two and nine times. The gene calls are TRBV6-5 and TRBJ1-4, with TRBD1 identical over 7 bases. The CDR3 is made up of 16 amino acids. Germline-derived CDR1 and CDR2 are MNHEY and SVGAGI. Trimming cost V 0 bases and J 5 bases; bases outside gene matches: 6. CDR3 DNA sequence: TGTGCCAGCAGTTACTCAAACAGGGGTGAAAATGAAAAACTGTTTTTT. Translated: CASSYSNRGENEKLFF.

Details on this clone: The junction and the germline gene differ at one end; a read error may be behind it. The chain combines TRBV11-2 with TRBJ1-1, with D perhaps TRBD1 (6 bases). The germline V gene has CDR1 SGHAT and CDR2 FQNNGV. This CDR3 spans 14 amino acids. The CDR3 sequence is CASSLERTDQKAFF. CDR3 coding DNA: TGTGCCAGCAGCCTAGAACGGACAGACCAAAAAGCTTTCTTT.

V usage is TRBV6-1 and J usage is TRBJ2-5; the D is unclear. This CDR3 has 13 residues. V was trimmed by 4 bases and J by 1 base, leaving 7 bases between them. Germline CDR1 MNHNS, CDR2 SASEGT. The CDR3 reads CASSGRAQETQYF. In DNA form, the CDR3 reads TGTGCCAGCAGTGGAAGAGCCCAAGAGACCCAGTACTTC.

The chain recombines TRBV6-6 with TRBJ1-2, with D possibly matching TRBD1 (6 bases). CDR1 and CDR2 from the germline V gene are MNHNY and SVGAGI (reference sequence). The CDR3 spans 16 residues. The V end lost 6 bases, the J end lost 0 bases, and 17 bases lay between the germline ends. The CDR3 DNA reads TGTGCCAGCAGCTTGGGACACCCCGCAGCTAACTATGGCTACACCTTC. Translation: CASSLGHPAANYGYTF.

The chain recombines TRBV11-3 with TRBJ2-1; TRBD2 agrees at 7 bases. This CDR3 contains 13 residues. The germline gives CDR1 SGHNT, CDR2 YENEEA. V gave up 1 base and J gave up 10 bases; unmatched junction bases: 4. The CDR3: CASSLGGGREQFF. Written as DNA, the CDR3 is TGTGCCAGCAGCTTAGGGGGCGGGAGAGAGCAGTTCTTC.

The chain carries TRBV6-6 and TRBJ2-3, with D unresolved. Germline V gives CDR1 MNHNY, CDR2 SVGAGI (reference sequence). This CDR3 has 13 residues. V gave up 4 bases and J gave up 3 bases, with 8 bases separating them. The CDR3 is CASSSPQTDTQYF. CDR3 nucleotides: TGTGCCAGCAGTTCCCCCCAAACAGATACGCAGTATTTT.

In this sample, this clone turned up once. The gene calls are TRBV7-8 and TRBJ2-7; 8 nucleotides line up with TRBD2. J lost 7 bases, V lost 7 bases, and 9 bases had no gene match. CDR1 is SGHVS and CDR2 is FQNEAQ in the germline V gene. This CDR3 is built from 13 residues. The CDR3 loop is CASKQAGVGEQYF. For the CDR3, the DNA is TGTGCCAGCAAGCAAGCGGGAGTGGGTGAGCAGTACTTC.

A note on this clone: A single base separates this from a much larger clone, so it may be a read error. The CDR3 does not close with the conserved phenylalanine or tryptophan, likely indicating a read error. This rearrangement joins TRBV7-2 to TRBJ1-2, with TRBD1 as a possible D gene (5 bases). Germline V gene sequence: CDR1 SGHTA, CDR2 FQGNSA. CDR3 size: 15 residues. Trimming pared 5 bases from V and 4 bases from J, leaving 17 bases between. CDR3 in amino acids: CASSQNSGVVYGYTL. The DNA of the CDR3 is TGTGCCAGCAGCCAGAACTCGGGGGTAGTCTATGGCTACACCCTC.

This clone was seen once. A much larger clone is a single base away; this may be a read error. This CDR3 is missing its conserved last phenylalanine or tryptophan, likely due to a read error. The J gene is TRBJ1-1, the V gene TRBV5-1; D is unresolved. Germline V gene data show CDR1 as SGHRS and CDR2 as YFSETQ. The length of the CDR3 is 14 residues. The V end was cut by 4 bases, the J end by 0 bases, with 10 bases between. The CDR3 sequence: CASSPRTVNTEAFS. DNA for the CDR3: TGCGCCAGCAGCCCAAGGACCGTGAACACTGAAGCTTTCTCT.

This clone was observed a few times. The chain links TRBV27 to TRBJ2-7, with 14 bases fitting TRBD2. CDR3 length: 15 residues. Per the germline V gene, CDR1 is MNHEY and CDR2 is SMNVEV (reference sequence). Trimming at V came to 2 bases and at J to 6 bases, leaving 3 bases not matched to a gene. CDR3 residues: CASSLMGTSGSEQYF. Written as DNA, the CDR3 is TGTGCCAGCAGTTTAATGGGGACTAGCGGGAGCGAGCAGTACTTC.

In the case of this clone: A far bigger clonotype differs at one base, so this is likely a read error. The sample contains more than one DNA sequence encoding this CDR3. V usage is TRBV30 and J usage is TRBJ1-4; D is ambiguous. The CDR3 covers 15 residues. From germline, CDR1 is GTSNPN and CDR2 SVGIG (reference sequence). For the CDR3, the DNA is TGTGCCTGGAAGAGGGAATCCCTCCTAGGCGGAAAACTGTTCTTT. Protein sequence: CAWKRESLLGGKLFF.

The genes are TRBV28 and TRBJ1-1; D call uncertain. The CDR3 has 12 residues. From germline, CDR1 is MDHEN and CDR2 SYDVKM. V lost 1 base to trimming and J lost 8 bases, with 8 bases between them. The chain's CDR3 is CASSLLWEEAFF. The CDR3 DNA follows: TGTGCCAGCAGTTTATTGTGGGAGGAAGCTTTCTTT.

The chain joins TRBV27 to TRBJ2-5; D ambiguous. The ends were cut back, 5 bases at V and 0 bases at J, with 16 bases in the middle. The germline V gene has CDR1 MNHEY and CDR2 SMNVEV (reference sequence). CDR3 length equals 16 residues. This CDR3 is CASSTAGSQYQETQYF. CDR3 in DNA: TGTGCCAGCAGTACCGCCGGGTCCCAGTACCAAGAGACCCAGTACTTC.

The chain couples TRBV14 to TRBJ1-4; no clear D gene. The CDR3 loop spans 15 amino acids. Trimming removed 0 bases from V and 0 bases from J, with 5 bases in between. The V gene's germline CDR1 is SGHDN and CDR2 FVKESK. CDR3 DNA: TGTGCCAGCAGCCAAGACAGCACAACTAATGAAAAACTGTTTTTT. It translates to CASSQDSTTNEKLFF. The entire variable domain, with the rest obtained from reference TRBV14 and TRBJ1-4, is as follows: EAGVTQFPSHSVIEKGQTVTLRCDPISGHDNLYWYRRVMGKEIKFLLHFVKESKQDESGMPNNRFLAERTGGTYSTLKVQPAELEDSGVYFCASSQDSTTNEKLFFGSGTQLSVL.

The V call is TRBV20-1, the J call TRBJ2-2; D call uncertain. This CDR3 spans 11 amino acids. Germline V gene lookup returns CDR1 DFQATT and CDR2 SNEGSKA (reference sequence). The V gene lost 5 bases and the J gene lost 6 bases, with 7 bases spanning the gap. CDR3 residues: CSAERSGELFF. In DNA form, the CDR3 reads TGCAGTGCTGAAAGATCCGGGGAGCTGTTTTTT.

This clone was detected a few times. The rearrangement joins TRBV28 to TRBJ1-5; D unresolved. V was pared by 4 bases and J by 9 bases, with 10 bases between. Germline V gene data show CDR1 as MDHEN and CDR2 as SYDVKM. The CDR3 is made up of 12 amino acids. CDR3 in amino acids: CASSWAAGPQHF. The CDR3, as DNA: TGTGCCAGCAGTTGGGCCGCTGGGCCCCAGCATTTT.

As for this clone: The junction departs from the called germline gene at one end, perhaps through a read error. The gene calls are TRBV5-1 and TRBJ2-5; weak D call: TRBD2 (6 bases). The DNA end favors TRBJ2-7, so the J call may be wrong. Germline CDR1 and CDR2: SGHRS and YFSETQ. The CDR3 is made up of 16 amino acids. Written as DNA, the CDR3 is TGCGCCAGCAGCTTTTTAGCGGCGGGAAACTCCCACGAGCAGTACTTC. Translating gives CASSFLAAGNSHEQYF.

The rearrangement links TRBV6-1 to TRBJ2-7; 8 bases line up with TRBD2. Germline V gene lookup returns CDR1 MNHNS and CDR2 SASEGT. With 7 bases clipped from V and 5 bases from J, the junction kept 13 bases outside the gene matches. CDR3 length: 15 amino acids. The CDR3 region has the DNA TGTGCCAGCACTATATCCGGACTAGCAGACGACGAGCAGTACTTC. Its protein is CASTISGLADDEQYF.

The V and J genes are TRBV23-1 and TRBJ1-3; D uncertain. TRBV23-1 is filed as an ORF, its function uncertain. CDR3 size: 16 residues. V was pared by 3 bases and J by 0 bases, with 12 bases between. Written as DNA, the CDR3 is TGCGCCAGCAGTCAGTCCGACATCGACTCTGGAAACACCATATATTTT. This translates into CASSQSDIDSGNTIYF.

CDR3 region: CASTPSVGVRYEQYF. DNA of the CDR3: TGTGCCAGCACCCCGTCCGTCGGGGTTCGCTACGAGCAGTACTTC. V gene TRBV2 combines with J gene TRBJ2-7, with D perhaps TRBD2 (5 bases). The germline CDR1 and CDR2 sequences are SNHLY and FYNNEI. The CDR3 loop spans 15 amino acids. V was trimmed by 7 bases and J by 3 bases, leaving 19 bases between them. Based on the CDR3 plus reference TRBV2 and TRBJ2-7, the full variable domain is EPEVTQTPSHQVTQMGQEVILRCVPISNHLYFYWYRQILGQKVEFLVSFYNNEISEKSEIFDDQFSVERPDGSNFTLKIRSTKLEDSAMYFCASTPSVGVRYEQYFGPGTRLTVT.